A selection of T cell receptor beta chains follows, all from one sample in a study of T cells in Graves' hyperthyroidism and ophthalmopathy. TCRdb used MiXCR to reprocess the multiplex PCR reads, holding one entry per CDR3 protein. The table includes fewer than 550,000 distinct CDR3 sequences, 15% to 18% detected once. Source material: blood. Receptors were obtained from a woman between 18 and 29 years old with Graves' hyperthyroidism. Both conserved end residues are part of each CDR3. The order of the fields is CDR3 length, J gene, V gene, CDR3 protein.

15	TRBJ1-1	TRBV7-6	CASSSIGTANTEAFF
14	TRBJ1-3	TRBV28	CASSLNLDGNTIYF
16	TRBJ1-1	TRBV7-2	CASSLRFRQERSEAFF
14	TRBJ2-7	TRBV7-2	CASSPPGLMYEQYF
14	TRBJ1-6	TRBV3-1	CASSQGQGGSPLHF
13	TRBJ2-7	TRBV7-6	CASSLGRTNEQYF
15	TRBJ1-2	TRBV9	CASSVEDSSNYGYTF
14	TRBJ1-1	TRBV3-1	CASSQARSLPEAFF
15	TRBJ2-3	TRBV2	CASSSYRERTDTQYF
11	TRBJ2-3	TRBV12-3/TRBV12-4	CASRLRDTQYF
15	TRBJ1-4	TRBV3-1	CASSQDPGGFEKLFF
14	TRBJ1-1	TRBV3-1	CASSQAGVNTEAFF
16	TRBJ1-3	TRBV29-1	CSVEERTVLTGNTIYF
12	TRBJ2-1	TRBV19	CASMSSRNEQFF
14	TRBJ2-7	TRBV24-1	CATSGQWASYEQYF
16	TRBJ2-2	TRBV2	CASSTGLASNTGELFF
12	TRBJ2-3	TRBV5-1	CASSLRSDTQYF
12	TRBJ2-2	TRBV20-1	CSATLNTGELFF
13	TRBJ1-2	TRBV5-1	CASSLEGVEGYTF
16	TRBJ1-1	TRBV11-2	CASSLVAGRGNTEAFF
16	TRBJ1-2	TRBV15	CATSRDRGGLYFGYTF
14	TRBJ2-5	TRBV5-5	CASSPRGDQRTQYF
12	TRBJ1-1	TRBV10-3	CAISVSVTEAFF
17	TRBJ2-5	TRBV12-3/TRBV12-4	CASSHNTGTGRRKTQYF
13	TRBJ1-2	TRBV12-3/TRBV12-4	CASSRGFNYGYTF
14	TRBJ2-7	TRBV11-2	CASSVGGGQNEQYF
17	TRBJ1-5	TRBV28	CASSLWEGLSSNQPQHF
14	TRBJ2-7	TRBV13	CASSPSGAGYEQYF
13	TRBJ1-2	TRBV12-3/TRBV12-4	CASSLGSNYGYTF
14	TRBJ2-5	TRBV7-8	CASSVDRAQETQYF
13	TRBJ1-1	TRBV9	CASSVGGNTETFF
13	TRBJ2-1	TRBV20-1	CSARGGAVEEQFF
15	TRBJ1-2	TRBV3-1	CASSPRARGNYGYTF
18	TRBJ2-1	TRBV3-1	CASSQVVGGRARGDEQFF
15	TRBJ2-1	TRBV6-1	CASREAGVEINEQFF
17	TRBJ2-7	TRBV6-1	CASSPVVMGTPWVEQYF
17	TRBJ2-3	TRBV19	CASRNPGGDDLTDTQYF
14	TRBJ2-5	TRBV19	CASSMGTGWETQYF
13	TRBJ2-3	TRBV28	CASSLPGADTQYF